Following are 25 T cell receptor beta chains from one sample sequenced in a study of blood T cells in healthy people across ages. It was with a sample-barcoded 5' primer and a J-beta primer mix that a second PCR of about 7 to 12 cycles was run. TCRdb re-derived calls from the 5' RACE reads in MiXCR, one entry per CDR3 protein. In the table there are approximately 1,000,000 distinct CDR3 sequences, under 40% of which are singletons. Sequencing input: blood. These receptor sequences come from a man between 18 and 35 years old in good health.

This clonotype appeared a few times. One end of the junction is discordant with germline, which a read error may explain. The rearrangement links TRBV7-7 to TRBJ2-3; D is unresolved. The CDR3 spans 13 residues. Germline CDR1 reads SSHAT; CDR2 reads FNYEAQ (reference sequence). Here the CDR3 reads CANSLVFTDTQYF. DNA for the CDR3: TGTGCCAACAGCTTAGTATTCACAGATACGCAGTATTTT.

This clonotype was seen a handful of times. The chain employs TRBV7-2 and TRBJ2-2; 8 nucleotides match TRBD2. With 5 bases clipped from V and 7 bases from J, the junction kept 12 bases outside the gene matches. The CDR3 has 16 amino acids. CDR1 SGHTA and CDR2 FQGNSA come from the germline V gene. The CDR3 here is CASSQYGLAVGGELFF. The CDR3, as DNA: TGTGCCAGCAGCCAATACGGACTAGCCGTAGGCGGGGAGCTGTTTTTT.

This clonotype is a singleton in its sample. CDR3 nucleotides: TGTGCCAGCAGCTTAGCAAATTGGGACGATGAGCAGTTCTTC. This codes for CASSLANWDDEQFF. The V and J genes are TRBV7-2 and TRBJ2-1, with D possibly being TRBD1 or TRBD2 (5 bases each). The CDR3 runs 14 residues. V was shortened by 0 bases and J by 8 bases, with 11 bases between the two germline ends. CDR1 and CDR2 from the germline V gene are SGHTA and FQGNSA.

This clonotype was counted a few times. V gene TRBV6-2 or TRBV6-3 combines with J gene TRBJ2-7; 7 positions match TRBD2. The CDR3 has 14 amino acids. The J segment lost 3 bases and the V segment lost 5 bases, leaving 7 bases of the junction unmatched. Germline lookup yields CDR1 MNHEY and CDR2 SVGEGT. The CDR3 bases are TGTGCCAGCAGTCTGGGCGGGGGTTACTACGAGCAGTACTTC. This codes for CASSLGGGYYEQYF.

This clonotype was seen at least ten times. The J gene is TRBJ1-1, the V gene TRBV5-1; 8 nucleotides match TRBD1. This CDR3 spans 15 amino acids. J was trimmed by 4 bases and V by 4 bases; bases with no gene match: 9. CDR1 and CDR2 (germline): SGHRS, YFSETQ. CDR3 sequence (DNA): TGCGCCAGCAGCCCGAGACAGGGGACGAGCACTGAAGCTTTCTTT. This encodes CASSPRQGTSTEAFF.

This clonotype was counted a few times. This CDR3 is CASSPHTNTEAFF. The CDR3 region has the DNA TGCGCCAGCAGCCCACATACGAACACTGAAGCTTTCTTT. V gene TRBV4-1 combines with J gene TRBJ1-1; D is ambiguous. The CDR3 length is 13 residues. Germline CDR1 and CDR2: MGHRA and YSYEKL. Trimming left V 4 bases short and J 1 base short, with 7 bases between.

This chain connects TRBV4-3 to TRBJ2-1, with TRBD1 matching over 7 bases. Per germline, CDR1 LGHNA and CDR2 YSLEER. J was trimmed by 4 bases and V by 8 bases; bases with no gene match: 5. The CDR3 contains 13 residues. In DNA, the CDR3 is TGCGCCAGCTCCGAGGGGGCGTACAATGAGCAGTTCTTC. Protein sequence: CASSEGAYNEQFF.

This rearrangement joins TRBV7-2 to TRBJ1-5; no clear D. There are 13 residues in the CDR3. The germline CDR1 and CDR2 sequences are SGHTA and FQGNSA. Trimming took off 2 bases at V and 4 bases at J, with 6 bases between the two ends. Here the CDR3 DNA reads TGTGCCAGCAGCTTACCATTAAATCAGCCCCAGCATTTT. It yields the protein CASSLPLNQPQHF.

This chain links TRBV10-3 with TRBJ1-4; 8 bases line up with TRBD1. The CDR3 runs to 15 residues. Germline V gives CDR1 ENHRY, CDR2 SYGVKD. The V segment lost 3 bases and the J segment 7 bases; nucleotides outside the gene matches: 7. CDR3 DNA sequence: TGTGCCATCAGTGATCCAGGGGGCGAAAGTGAAAAACTGTTTTTT. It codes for CAISDPGGESEKLFF.

The CDR3, as DNA: TGTGCCAGCAGTAGTCGACTAGCTGGGTCCTACAATGAGCAGTTCTTC. Translated: CASSSRLAGSYNEQFF. The gene calls are TRBV7-9 and TRBJ2-1; 7 positions agree with TRBD2. The length of the CDR3 is 16 residues. Germline lookup yields CDR1 SEHNR and CDR2 FQNEAQ (reference sequence). V lost 6 bases to trimming and J lost 1 base; unmatched junction nucleotides: 9.

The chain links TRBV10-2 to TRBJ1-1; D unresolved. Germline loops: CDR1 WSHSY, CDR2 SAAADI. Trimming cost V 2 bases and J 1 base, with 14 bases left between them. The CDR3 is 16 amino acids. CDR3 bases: TGCGCCAGCAGTGAGCCTGAGCGACCTGGGAACACTGAAGCTTTCTTT. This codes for CASSEPERPGNTEAFF.

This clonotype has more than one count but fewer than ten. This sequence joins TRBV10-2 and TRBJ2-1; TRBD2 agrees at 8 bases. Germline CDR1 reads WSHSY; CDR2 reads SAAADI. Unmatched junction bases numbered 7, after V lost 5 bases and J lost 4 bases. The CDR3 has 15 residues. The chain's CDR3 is CASSHLRGEYNEQFF. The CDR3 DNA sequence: TGCGCCAGCAGTCATTTGCGGGGGGAATACAATGAGCAGTTCTTC.

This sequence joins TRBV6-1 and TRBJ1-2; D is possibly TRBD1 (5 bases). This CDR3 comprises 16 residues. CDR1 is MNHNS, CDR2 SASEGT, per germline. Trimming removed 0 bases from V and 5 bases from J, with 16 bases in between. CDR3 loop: CASSEAGQGGDYGYTF. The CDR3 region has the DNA TGTGCCAGCAGTGAAGCTGGGCAGGGAGGAGATTATGGCTACACCTTC.

The CDR3 bases are TGTGCCAGCAGCTCAATGGGTGAAAAACTGTTTTTT. Protein: CASSSMGEKLFF. The chain is built from TRBV7-9 and TRBJ1-4; D unclear. Trimming took off 4 bases at V and 7 bases at J, with 7 bases between the two ends. The CDR3 runs to 12 residues. From germline, CDR1 is SEHNR and CDR2 FQNEAQ (reference sequence).

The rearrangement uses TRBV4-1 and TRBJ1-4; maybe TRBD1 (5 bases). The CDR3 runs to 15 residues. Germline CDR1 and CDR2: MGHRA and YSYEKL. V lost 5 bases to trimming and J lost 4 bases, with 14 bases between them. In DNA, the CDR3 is TGCGCCAGCAGCGCCGGGCCAGGGTATAATGAAAAACTGTTTTTT. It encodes CASSAGPGYNEKLFF.

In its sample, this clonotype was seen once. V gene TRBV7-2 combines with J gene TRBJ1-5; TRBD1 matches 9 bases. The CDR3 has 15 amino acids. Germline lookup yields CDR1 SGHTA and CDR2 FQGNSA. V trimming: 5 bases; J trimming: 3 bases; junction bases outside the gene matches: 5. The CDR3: CASSMTGGPNQPQHF. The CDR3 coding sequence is TGTGCCAGCAGCATGACAGGGGGGCCCAATCAGCCCCAGCATTTT. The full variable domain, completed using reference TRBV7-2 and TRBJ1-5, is GAGVSQSPSNKVTEKGKDVELRCDPISGHTALYWYRQSLGQGLEFLIYFQGNSAPDKSGLPSDRFSAERTGGSVSTLTIQRTQQEDSAVYLCASSMTGGPNQPQHFGDGTRLSIL.

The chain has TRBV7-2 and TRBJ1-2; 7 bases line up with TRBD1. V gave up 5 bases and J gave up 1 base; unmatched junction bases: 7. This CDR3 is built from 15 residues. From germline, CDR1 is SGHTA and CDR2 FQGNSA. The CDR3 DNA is TGTGCCAGCAGCCCACAGGGGACCTATAACTATGGCTACACCTTC. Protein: CASSPQGTYNYGYTF.

CDR3 sequence: CASKIVPNTEAFF. The CDR3 DNA is TGTGCCAGCAAAATAGTACCGAACACTGAAGCTTTCTTT. The V call is TRBV5-8, the J call TRBJ1-1, with no clear D. With 6 bases removed from V and 1 base from J, the gap between germline ends came to 10 bases. The CDR3 has 13 amino acids. Germline V gene sequence: CDR1 SGHTS, CDR2 YDEGEE.

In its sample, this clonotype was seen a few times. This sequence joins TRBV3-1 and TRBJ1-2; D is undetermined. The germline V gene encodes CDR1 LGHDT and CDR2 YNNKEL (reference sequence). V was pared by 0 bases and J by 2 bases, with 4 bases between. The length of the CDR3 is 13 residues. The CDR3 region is CASSQEVNYGYTF. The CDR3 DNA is TGTGCCAGCAGCCAAGAGGTGAACTATGGCTACACCTTC.

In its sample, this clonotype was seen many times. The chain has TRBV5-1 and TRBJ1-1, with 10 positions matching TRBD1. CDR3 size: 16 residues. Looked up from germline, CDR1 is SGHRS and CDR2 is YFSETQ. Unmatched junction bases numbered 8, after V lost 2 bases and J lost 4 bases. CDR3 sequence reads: CASSLRDRGRITEAFF. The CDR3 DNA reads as TGCGCCAGCAGCTTACGGGACAGGGGAAGAATCACTGAAGCTTTCTTT. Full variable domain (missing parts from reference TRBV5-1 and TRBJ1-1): KAGVTQTPRYLIKTRGQQVTLSCSPISGHRSVSWYQQTPGQGLQFLFEYFSETQRNKGNFPGRFSGRQFSNSRSEMNVSTLELGDSALYLCASSLRDRGRITEAFFGQGTRLTVV.

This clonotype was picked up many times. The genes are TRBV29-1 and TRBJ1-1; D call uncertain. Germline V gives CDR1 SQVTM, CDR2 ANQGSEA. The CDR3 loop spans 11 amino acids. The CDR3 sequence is CRKVGNTEAFF. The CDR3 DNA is TGCAGGAAGGTGGGTAACACTGAAGCTTTCTTT.

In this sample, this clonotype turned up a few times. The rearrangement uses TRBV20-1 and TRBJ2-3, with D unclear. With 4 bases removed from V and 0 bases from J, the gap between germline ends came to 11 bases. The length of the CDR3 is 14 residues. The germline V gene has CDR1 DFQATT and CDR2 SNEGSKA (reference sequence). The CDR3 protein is CSATGEASTDTQYF. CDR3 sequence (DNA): TGCAGTGCTACGGGCGAAGCTAGCACAGATACGCAGTATTTT.

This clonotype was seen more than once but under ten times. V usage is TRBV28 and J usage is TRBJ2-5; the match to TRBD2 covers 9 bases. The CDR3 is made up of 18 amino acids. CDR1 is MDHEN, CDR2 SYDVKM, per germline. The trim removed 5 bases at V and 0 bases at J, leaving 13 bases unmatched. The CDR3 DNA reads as TGTGCCAGCAGTACGGGACTAGCCCTAAATAAGTACCAAGAGACCCAGTACTTC. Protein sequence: CASSTGLALNKYQETQYF.

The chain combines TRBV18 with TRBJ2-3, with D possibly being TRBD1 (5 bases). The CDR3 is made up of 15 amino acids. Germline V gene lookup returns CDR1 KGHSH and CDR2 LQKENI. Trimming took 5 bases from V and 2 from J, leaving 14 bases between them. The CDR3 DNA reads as TGTGCCAGCTCAACCACGACAGAATCCACAGATACGCAGTATTTT. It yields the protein CASSTTTESTDTQYF. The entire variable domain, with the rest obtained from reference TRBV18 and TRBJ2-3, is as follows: NAGVMQNPRHLVRRRGQEARLRCSPMKGHSHVYWYRQLPEEGLKFMVYLQKENIIDESGMPKERFSAEFPKEGPSILRIQQVVRGDSAAYFCASSTTTESTDTQYFGPGTRLTVL.

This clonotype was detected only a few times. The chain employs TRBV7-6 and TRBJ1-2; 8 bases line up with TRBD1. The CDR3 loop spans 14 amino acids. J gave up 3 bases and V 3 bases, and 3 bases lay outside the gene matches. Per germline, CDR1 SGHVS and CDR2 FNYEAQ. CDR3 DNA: TGTGCCAGCAGCTTCGAGACAGGGGACTATGGCTACACCTTC. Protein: CASSFETGDYGYTF.